These 18 T cell receptor beta chains were sequenced from one sample in a study of identical twins. TCRdb redid the calling of the 5' RACE reads with MiXCR, one entry per CDR3 protein. Of about 100,000 distinct CDR3 sequences listed, 4.5% to 6.5% are singletons. The sequenced sample was memory T cells sorted from blood. These receptors were obtained from a woman aged 45-59 years in good health.

At least ten counts were recorded for this clonotype. This chain uses TRBV20-1 with TRBJ1-1; D possibly corresponds to TRBD1 (5 bases). The CDR3 covers 14 residues. Germline loops: CDR1 DFQATT, CDR2 SNEGSKA (reference sequence). Deletions cut 2 bases from V and 1 base from J, with 11 bases between. DNA of the CDR3: TGCAGTGCTAGATCAGGCGGGACGAACACTGAAGCTTTCTTT. Translated: CSARSGGTNTEAFF.

The sample holds many counts of this clonotype. The J gene is TRBJ1-4, the V gene TRBV2, with D hard to call. V shed 4 bases and J shed 0 bases, with 6 bases lying between them. Germline CDR1 is SNHLY and CDR2 is FYNNEI. The CDR3 sequence is 14 residues long. CDR3 in DNA: TGTGCCAGCAGTGGGGGTGCAACTAATGAAAAACTGTTTTTT. Translation: CASSGGATNEKLFF.

This clonotype was recorded many times. This sequence joins TRBV7-9 and TRBJ2-3; D uncertain. The ends were cut back, 3 bases at V and 2 bases at J, with 6 bases in the middle. Germline V gene data show CDR1 as SEHNR and CDR2 as FQNEAQ (reference sequence). The CDR3 length is 13 residues. CDR3 nucleotide sequence: TGTGCCAGCAGCTTCCCTATCACAGATACGCAGTATTTT. Protein: CASSFPITDTQYF.

This clonotype was recorded many times. The chain uses TRBV2 and TRBJ1-4, with D unresolved. Trimming stripped 0 bases from V and 10 bases from J, with 3 bases between. This CDR3 spans 11 amino acids. Germline-derived CDR1 and CDR2 are SNHLY and FYNNEI. CDR3 sequence (DNA): TGTGCCAGCAGTGAAGCTGCAAAACTGTTTTTT. It is translated as CASSEAAKLFF. Complete variable domain (other parts from reference TRBV2 and TRBJ1-4): EPEVTQTPSHQVTQMGQEVILRCVPISNHLYFYWYRQILGQKVEFLVSFYNNEISEKSEIFDDQFSVERPDGSNFTLKIRSTKLEDSAMYFCASSEAAKLFFGSGTQLSVL.

This clonotype was found many times. The CDR3 DNA sequence: TGTGCCAGCAGTTCTACGACAGGGGGTGGCACTGAAGCTTTCTTT. Translated: CASSSTTGGGTEAFF. The chain has TRBV6-5 and TRBJ1-1; TRBD1 matches 9 bases. Germline V gives CDR1 MNHEY, CDR2 SVGAGI. The CDR3 is 15 amino acids. Trimming took 4 bases from V and 4 from J; bases not matched to a gene: 7.

The J gene is TRBJ2-3, the V gene TRBV15; 7 bases are shared with TRBD2. The CDR3 is 16 amino acids. Germline loops: CDR1 LNHNV, CDR2 YYDKDF (reference sequence). With 5 bases clipped from V and 2 bases from J, the junction kept 10 bases outside the gene matches. CDR3 coding DNA: TGTGCCACCAGCGACCCGACTAGCAGTTACACAGATACGCAGTATTTT. Translating it yields CATSDPTSSYTDTQYF.

There are many counts of this clonotype. The chain couples TRBV29-1 to TRBJ2-6; D ambiguous. The germline V gene encodes CDR1 SQVTM and CDR2 ANQGSEA. The CDR3 runs to 12 residues. V lost 3 bases and J 2 bases, leaving 2 bases between the germline ends. The CDR3: CSVEAGANVLTF. The CDR3 DNA follows: TGCAGCGTTGAGGCTGGGGCCAACGTCCTGACTTTC.

This clonotype was seen ten or more times. The chain recombines TRBV5-6 with TRBJ2-5; D is ambiguous. V lost 4 bases and J lost 0, with 13 bases in between. The germline V gene has CDR1 SGHDT and CDR2 YYEEEE. This CDR3 is built from 15 residues. CDR3 region: CASSDGRSHQETQYF. The CDR3 region has the DNA TGTGCCAGCAGCGACGGACGGTCCCACCAAGAGACCCAGTACTTC.

This clonotype has a count of ten or more. CDR3 amino acids: CSASGGLPETQYF. The CDR3 nucleotides read TGCAGTGCTAGTGGTGGTCTGCCAGAGACCCAGTACTTC. The V call is TRBV20-1, the J call TRBJ2-5, with D hard to call. Between the trimmed V and J ends, which lost 3 bases and 4 bases, there was a span of 12 bases. CDR1 and CDR2 from the germline V gene are DFQATT and SNEGSKA (reference sequence). This CDR3 spans 13 amino acids.

This clonotype was seen only a few times. V gene TRBV11-1 combines with J gene TRBJ2-7; 9 nucleotides align to TRBD1. V was pared by 5 bases and J by 6 bases, with 5 bases of the junction left unmatched. The length of the CDR3 is 13 residues. The germline V gene has CDR1 SGHAT and CDR2 FQDESV (reference sequence). CDR3 bases: TGTGCCAGCAGCCAAGGGACAGGGACCGAGCAGTACTTC. Encoded protein: CASSQGTGTEQYF. The whole variable domain, remainder taken from reference TRBV11-1 and TRBJ2-7, is EAEVAQSPRYKITEKSQAVAFWCDPISGHATLYWYRQILGQGPELLVQFQDESVVDDSQLPKDRFSAERLKGVDSTLKIQPAELGDSAMYLCASSQGTGTEQYFGPGTRLTVT.

The sample holds a few counts of this clonotype. The rearrangement links TRBV7-6 to TRBJ2-5, with 8 nucleotides matching TRBD1. V was pared by 2 bases and J by 4 bases, with 6 bases of the junction left unmatched. The V gene's germline CDR1 is SGHVS and CDR2 FNYEAQ. The CDR3 runs to 15 residues. This CDR3 reads CASSLQTGVGETQYF. CDR3 bases: TGTGCCAGCAGCTTACAGACAGGGGTAGGAGAGACCCAGTACTTC.

In this sample, this clonotype turned up many times. This chain links TRBV7-2 with TRBJ2-1, with D possibly being TRBD2 (5 bases). This CDR3 has 12 residues. Trimming removed 5 bases at V and 15 bases at J, with 17 bases between. Looked up from germline, CDR1 is SGHTA and CDR2 is FQGNSA. This CDR3 is CASSKGDMSRFF. The CDR3 DNA reads as TGTGCCAGCAGCAAGGGAGATATGAGCAGGTTCTTC.

The chain has TRBV11-2 and TRBJ2-7; D uncertain. The CDR3 has 12 residues. Germline CDR1 SGHAT, CDR2 FQNNGV. Trimming shortened V by 4 bases and J by 9 bases, and 13 bases separated the two germline ends. The CDR3 is CASSSLLVGQYF. CDR3 coding DNA: TGTGCCAGCAGCTCCCTCCTAGTGGGGCAGTACTTC.

This clonotype was counted at least ten times. J is TRBJ2-1 and V is TRBV11-1; 14 bases line up with TRBD2. This CDR3 spans 16 amino acids. CDR1 and CDR2 (germline): SGHAT, FQDESV (reference sequence). With V trimmed by 1 base and J by 7 bases, 3 bases remained unmatched. The chain's CDR3 is CASSLGLAGGPNEQFF. The CDR3, as DNA: TGTGCCAGCAGCTTAGGACTAGCGGGAGGGCCTAATGAGCAGTTCTTC.

This clonotype was seen ten or more times. The chain has TRBV29-1 and TRBJ2-1; 13 bases are a match to TRBD2. This CDR3 has 13 residues. Germline V gene sequence: CDR1 SQVTM, CDR2 ANQGSEA. With V trimmed by 8 bases and J by 7 bases, 5 bases remained unmatched. The CDR3 DNA reads as TGCAGCTCAGGGACTAGCGGGGTAAATGAGCAGTTCTTC. Protein sequence: CSSGTSGVNEQFF.

Many counts were recorded for this clonotype. The CDR3 region is CASSSDLYNEQFF. The CDR3 region has the DNA TGTGCCAGCAGCTCGGACCTGTACAATGAGCAGTTCTTC. The J gene is TRBJ2-1, the V gene TRBV5-6; D call uncertain. Germline loops: CDR1 SGHDT, CDR2 YYEEEE. Between the trimmed V and J ends, which lost 3 bases and 4 bases, there was a span of 8 bases. The CDR3 has 13 residues. The complete variable domain, with remaining parts taken from reference TRBV5-6 and TRBJ2-1, reads DAGVTQSPTHLIKTRGQQVTLRCSPKSGHDTVSWYQQALGQGPQFIFQYYEEEERQRGNFPDRFSGHQFPNYSSELNVNALLLGDSALYLCASSSDLYNEQFFGPGTRLTVL.

This clonotype was detected ten times or more. The chain carries TRBV10-3 and TRBJ2-5, with 10 bases that match TRBD1. The CDR3 consists of 14 residues. Germline CDR1 reads ENHRY; CDR2 reads SYGVKD. J gave up 5 bases and V 6 bases, and 6 bases lay outside the gene matches. The CDR3 here is CAIRSGTGDETQYF. The CDR3 bases are TGTGCCATCAGGTCCGGGACAGGGGACGAGACCCAGTACTTC.

The chain joins TRBV5-5 to TRBJ2-2, with D possibly TRBD1 on 6 matching bases. V dropped 3 bases and J dropped 6 bases, with 9 bases sitting between them. CDR3 length: 13 amino acids. The V gene's germline CDR1 is SGHKS and CDR2 YYEKEE (reference sequence). The CDR3 DNA reads as TGTGCCAGCAGCTACAGGGTCCCCGGGGAGCTGTTTTTT. Translated, it gives CASSYRVPGELFF.